This T cell receptor beta chain derives from a study of early T cells in non-severe SARS-CoV-2 infection. The CDR3 covers 14 residues. Germline assignment: CDR1 SGHNT and CDR2 YYREEE (reference sequence). Trimming took 4 bases from V and 1 from J; bases not matched to a gene: 3. Each CDR3 protein is one row after TCRdb ran MiXCR on the 5' RACE reads. The sample includes some 77,000 distinct CDR3 sequences, over 9% of them seen just once. This clonotype was counted at least ten times. The specimen sequenced was whole blood. This clonotype originated in an adult who was a healthcare worker with PCR-confirmed SARS-CoV-2 infection or an uninfected control (not recorded which). The chain is built from TRBV5-4 and TRBJ1-1; 8 bases align to TRBD1. CDR3 region: CASSRTGTNTEAFF. The CDR3 coding sequence is TGTGCCAGCAGCAGGACAGGGACGAACACTGAAGCTTTCTTT.